The 31 T cell receptor beta chains listed next were all sequenced from one sample in a study of blood T cell repertoires in COVID-19. TCRdb's table, derived via immunoSEQ multiplex PCR, lists solely in-frame clones and lacks some. Found here are approximately 97,000 clones, 75% to 90% of them singletons; the top ten hold 38%. Input material: peripheral blood. These receptors all come from a man older than 75 with acute or convalescent COVID-19.

The rearrangement uses TRBV11-2 and TRBJ2-1; possible D gene TRBD1, 5 bases. V was shortened by 4 bases and J by 2 bases, with 9 bases between the two germline ends. Looked up from germline, CDR1 is SGHAT and CDR2 is FQNNGV. This CDR3 spans 14 amino acids. The CDR3 nucleotides are TGTGCCAGCAGCTCGCTAGGGGCCTACAATGAGCAGTTCTTC. This codes for CASSSLGAYNEQFF.

The V gene is TRBV6-1, the J gene TRBJ1-2; TRBD1 is a possible D gene (6 bases). The CDR3 is 14 amino acids. Trimming left V 0 bases short and J 8 bases short, with 13 bases between. Germline CDR1 and CDR2: MNHNS and SASEGT. The CDR3 bases are TGTGCCAGCAGTGAAGCGTCGGGGGGCAAGGGCTACACCTTC. Translating gives CASSEASGGKGYTF.

The CDR3 loop reads CASSPPGQGFYGYTF. CDR3 DNA sequence: TGTGCCAGCTCACCACCGGGACAGGGGTTTTATGGCTACACCTTC. V gene TRBV18 combines with J gene TRBJ1-2, with TRBD1 matching over 10 bases. Germline lookup yields CDR1 KGHSH and CDR2 LQKENI. The junction had 3 bases not matched to a gene; V was cut back by 0 bases and J by 5 bases. The CDR3 loop spans 15 amino acids.

The chain links TRBV7-8 to TRBJ2-7, with D perhaps matching TRBD1 (6 bases). V was cut by 5 bases and J by 4 bases, with 18 bases left in between. Per germline, CDR1 SGHVS and CDR2 FQNEAQ. CDR3 size: 15 residues. The CDR3 nucleotides read TGTGCCAGCAGCCACAGTGACAGGCTAAATTACGAGCAGTACTTC. Its protein product is CASSHSDRLNYEQYF.

This chain uses TRBV6-2 or TRBV6-3 with TRBJ1-2; 7 bases agree with TRBD1. The CDR3 totals 14 residues. The V gene's germline CDR1 is MNHEY and CDR2 SVGEGT. J gave up 2 bases and V 2 bases, and 2 bases lay outside the gene matches. The CDR3 bases are TGTGCCAGCAGTTACCTGGGACAGAACTATGGCTACACCTTC. Residues: CASSYLGQNYGYTF.

V is TRBV27 and J is TRBJ1-2; TRBD1 aligns across 8 bases. The CDR3 extends over 14 amino acids. Trimming took 6 bases from V and 4 from J; bases not matched to a gene: 7. The germline CDR1 and CDR2 sequences are MNHEY and SMNVEV (reference sequence). CDR3 bases: TGTGCCAGCAGCAATAGGACAGGGTCCTATGGCTACACCTTC. Translation gives CASSNRTGSYGYTF.

The V and J genes are TRBV19 and TRBJ1-1; 9 bases match TRBD1. Germline V gene sequence: CDR1 LNHDA, CDR2 SQIVND (reference sequence). There are 15 residues in the CDR3. Trimming cost V 6 bases and J 4 bases; bases outside gene matches: 9. The CDR3 DNA sequence: TGTGCCAGTAGGAGACCATCACAGGGGGCCACTGAAGCTTTCTTT. This codes for CASRRPSQGATEAFF. The full variable domain, rest sourced from reference TRBV19 and TRBJ1-1, is DGGITQSPKYLFRKEGQNVTLSCEQNLNHDAMYWYRQDPGQGLRLIYYSQIVNDFQKGDIAEGYSVSREKKESFPLTVTSAQKNPTAFYLCASRRPSQGATEAFFGQGTRLTVV.

The J gene is TRBJ2-7, the V gene TRBV5-1; possible D gene TRBD2, 6 bases. V was trimmed by 6 bases and J by 2 bases, leaving 18 bases between them. Per the germline V gene, CDR1 is SGHRS and CDR2 is YFSETQ. The CDR3 contains 15 residues. For the CDR3, the DNA is TGCGCCAGCAAGGTCGAGGGCGGGGTTACCTACGAGCAGTACTTC. The encoded protein is CASKVEGGVTYEQYF.

The V gene is TRBV6-5, the J gene TRBJ1-2; a possible D gene is TRBD1 (5 bases). The CDR3 contains 12 residues. Germline CDR1 and CDR2: MNHEY and SVGAGI. The V gene lost 6 bases and the J gene lost 4 bases, with 9 bases spanning the gap. The CDR3 DNA is TGTGCCAGCAGCCGAGACAGCTATGGCTACACCTTC. Amino acids: CASSRDSYGYTF.

J is TRBJ2-1 and V is TRBV5-8, with 7 bases identical to TRBD2. CDR1 and CDR2 from the germline V gene are SGHTS and YDEGEE. The CDR3 spans 18 residues. V lost 4 bases, J lost 4 bases, and 17 bases stayed unmatched. CDR3 nucleotide sequence: TGTGCCAGCAGCGCCCTAAGGAGCGGGATAGAAAGGTACAATGAGCAGTTCTTC. It codes for CASSALRSGIERYNEQFF.

The chain has TRBV5-6 and TRBJ1-4; TRBD1 might be the D (5 bases). V lost 0 bases and J 7 bases, leaving 19 bases between the germline ends. The CDR3 is 17 amino acids. Germline V gene lookup returns CDR1 SGHDT and CDR2 YYEEEE. The CDR3 sequence is CASSLVVGGVGGEKLFF. In DNA form, the CDR3 reads TGTGCCAGCAGCTTGGTGGTCGGCGGGGTTGGGGGTGAAAAACTGTTTTTT.

The chain employs TRBV9 and TRBJ2-1; TRBD2 agrees at 9 bases. Trimming took 4 bases from V and 10 from J; bases not matched to a gene: 12. The CDR3 spans 15 residues. Per germline, CDR1 SGDLS and CDR2 YYNGEE. The CDR3 reads CASSLSSGSKGEQFF. In DNA, the CDR3 is TGTGCCAGCAGCTTAAGTAGCGGGAGCAAGGGAGAGCAGTTCTTC.

CDR3: CASGKTDWGKLFF. The DNA of the CDR3 is TGTGCCAGCGGAAAGACAGATTGGGGTAAACTGTTTTTT. The V and J genes are TRBV28 and TRBJ1-4; possible D gene TRBD1, 5 bases. Germline CDR1 is MDHEN and CDR2 is SYDVKM. V shed 8 bases and J shed 11 bases, with 18 bases lying between them. The CDR3 covers 13 residues.

This clone was seen many times. This chain uses TRBV19 with TRBJ2-2; TRBD1 aligns across 8 bases. J lost 4 bases, V lost 3 bases, and 10 bases had no gene match. The germline V gene encodes CDR1 LNHDA and CDR2 SQIVND (reference sequence). CDR3 length: 17 amino acids. The CDR3 reads CASSILPGGGGTGELFF. CDR3 in DNA: TGTGCCAGTAGTATTCTACCAGGGGGCGGAGGCACCGGGGAGCTGTTTTTT.

DNA for the CDR3: TGTGCCAGCTCACTATTCGGACAGGGCCTTAACGAGCAGTACTTC. Translated, it gives CASSLFGQGLNEQYF. The chain recombines TRBV18 with TRBJ2-7, with TRBD1 matching over 8 bases. Germline V gives CDR1 KGHSH, CDR2 LQKENI. CDR3 length equals 15 residues. V was pared by 4 bases and J by 5 bases, with 10 bases of the junction left unmatched.

The rearrangement links TRBV20-1 to TRBJ2-3; TRBD1 agrees at 8 bases. V lost 6 bases and J lost 7; bases outside the gene matches: 18. Germline loops: CDR1 DFQATT, CDR2 SNEGSKA (reference sequence). The CDR3 is 16 residues long. Here the CDR3 DNA reads TGCAGTGCGAGTCCAGAAGGGACAGGCCACAGTAATACGCAGTATTTT. Residues: CSASPEGTGHSNTQYF.

This sequence joins TRBV28 and TRBJ1-5; TRBD1 is a possible D gene (5 bases). Germline V CDR1 and CDR2: MDHEN, SYDVKM. This CDR3 contains 14 residues. The CDR3 nucleotides read TGTGCGAGTAACCCGGACAATAGCAATCAGCCCCAGCATTTT. It specifies CASNPDNSNQPQHF.

This clone showed up just once. The rearrangement uses TRBV6-6 and TRBJ2-5; the match to TRBD2 covers 8 bases. Germline assignment: CDR1 MNHNY and CDR2 SVGAGI (reference sequence). The CDR3 loop spans 18 amino acids. Germline trimming cut 5 bases from V and 5 bases from J; bases unmatched to any gene: 19. In nucleotides, the CDR3 is TGTGCCAGCAGTCAAAACTCATTTCTAGCGGGTTCGCAGGAGACCCAGTACTTC. As protein: CASSQNSFLAGSQETQYF.

The chain employs TRBV28 and TRBJ1-2; possibly TRBD1 for D (5 bases). The germline CDR1 and CDR2 sequences are MDHEN and SYDVKM. V was shortened by 5 bases and J by 1 base, with 8 bases between the two germline ends. The CDR3 runs to 13 residues. The CDR3 DNA reads TGTGCCAGCAGTCTACAGGTTAACTATGGCTACACCTTC. This codes for CASSLQVNYGYTF.

The chain employs TRBV29-1 and TRBJ1-2; weak D call: TRBD1 (6 bases). V lost 6 bases, J lost 8 bases, and 16 bases lay in between. The germline V gene encodes CDR1 SQVTM and CDR2 ANQGSEA. The CDR3 extends over 12 amino acids. The CDR3 is CSVATGLDGYTF. The CDR3 DNA reads TGCAGCGTGGCTACAGGGCTAGACGGCTACACCTTC.

This chain joins TRBV30 and TRBJ2-1; D is perhaps TRBD1 (7 bases). Germline assignment: CDR1 GTSNPN and CDR2 SVGIG (reference sequence). There are 14 residues in the CDR3. Trimming cost V 7 bases and J 6 bases, with 19 bases left between them. DNA of the CDR3: TGTGCCTCTTTGGAGGGGGCAAAGAGCAATGAGCAGTTCTTC. This encodes CASLEGAKSNEQFF.

The chain combines TRBV29-1 with TRBJ2-1, with 9 positions matching TRBD2. Germline values: CDR1 SQVTM, CDR2 ANQGSEA. The V segment lost 3 bases and the J segment 7 bases; nucleotides outside the gene matches: 4. The CDR3 length is 13 residues. The CDR3: CSVDLLAGNEQFF. CDR3 bases: TGCAGCGTTGATTTACTAGCGGGTAATGAGCAGTTCTTC.

DNA of the CDR3: TGTGCCAGTAGTTTCCGGGTTCAAGAGACCCAGTACTTC. Translated, it gives CASSFRVQETQYF. The V call is TRBV19, the J call TRBJ2-5; D is undetermined. V dropped 5 bases and J dropped 2 bases, with 9 bases sitting between them. Germline V gene sequence: CDR1 LNHDA, CDR2 SQIVND (reference sequence). The CDR3 is made up of 13 amino acids.

Concerning this clone: Its ends do not fully match the called genes, so a read error is possible. In nucleotides, the CDR3 is TGCGCCAGCAGCCAAGTCCTAAGGGGATCCTCCGATAATTCACCCCTCCACTTT. Its translation: CASSQVLRGSSDNSPLHF. The chain has TRBV4-1 and TRBJ1-6; the D gene is possibly TRBD1 (5 bases). The CDR3 is 18 residues long. Germline V gene sequence: CDR1 MGHRA, CDR2 YSYEKL.

This chain connects TRBV18 to TRBJ2-7, with a tentative D call TRBD1 (6 bases). CDR1 is KGHSH and CDR2 is LQKENI in the germline V gene. With 0 bases removed from V and 0 bases from J, the gap between germline ends came to 9 bases. This CDR3 has 15 amino acids. CDR3 protein: CASSPPSGDSYEQYF. Written as DNA, the CDR3 is TGTGCCAGCTCACCACCGTCAGGGGACTCCTACGAGCAGTACTTC.

This clone was seen more than once but under ten times. The rearrangement uses TRBV28 and TRBJ1-5; 9 bases align to TRBD1. CDR1 and CDR2 (germline): MDHEN, SYDVKM. This CDR3 spans 17 amino acids. Unmatched junction bases numbered 10, after V lost 5 bases and J lost 2 bases. DNA for the CDR3: TGTGCCAGCAGTGAGGACAGGGGAAGGGTTGGCAATCAGCCCCAGCATTTT. This sequence encodes CASSEDRGRVGNQPQHF.

This clone was seen just once. The CDR3 sequence: CASNGLQKINEQFF. Here the CDR3 DNA reads TGTGCCAGTAATGGACTCCAAAAGATCAATGAGCAGTTCTTC. The chain joins TRBV19 to TRBJ2-1; the D gene is possibly TRBD2 (5 bases). The V gene lost 7 bases and the J gene lost 6 bases, with 16 bases spanning the gap. This CDR3 is 14 amino acids long. CDR1 and CDR2 from the germline V gene are LNHDA and SQIVND (reference sequence).

V and J are TRBV6-5 and TRBJ1-1; a possible D gene is TRBD1 (5 bases). The germline V and J ends were trimmed by 6 bases and 3 bases, with 11 bases remaining between them. The CDR3 extends over 13 amino acids. Germline assignment: CDR1 MNHEY and CDR2 SVGAGI. The CDR3 DNA follows: TGTGCCAGCAGCCGCCTCAGGGACACTGAAGCTTTCTTT. This encodes CASSRLRDTEAFF.

This clone has just one count. This sequence joins TRBV5-6 and TRBJ1-6; D unresolved. Germline V CDR1 and CDR2: SGHDT, YYEEEE. V was pared by 0 bases and J by 7 bases, with 8 bases between. This CDR3 is 14 amino acids long. CDR3 in amino acids: CASSLDQVNSPLHF. DNA for the CDR3: TGTGCCAGCAGCTTGGACCAGGTCAATTCACCCCTCCACTTT.

The chain has TRBV6-2 or TRBV6-3 and TRBJ2-7, with 11 bases fitting TRBD2. The CDR3 has 17 residues. The germline V gene has CDR1 MNHEY and CDR2 SVGEGT. The ends lost 4 bases at V and 1 base at J; junction bases unmatched: 9. CDR3 protein: CASSLFSGRAGSYEQYF. In DNA, the CDR3 is TGTGCCAGCAGTTTATTTAGCGGGAGGGCCGGGTCCTACGAGCAGTACTTC.

The chain employs TRBV9 and TRBJ1-4, with TRBD1 identical over 10 bases. The CDR3 totals 15 residues. Germline trimming cut 4 bases from V and 7 bases from J; bases unmatched to any gene: 7. Germline-derived CDR1 and CDR2 are SGDLS and YYNGEE. The CDR3 spells CASSPRDRGLEKLFF. The CDR3 DNA reads TGTGCCAGCAGCCCCCGGGACAGGGGTCTTGAAAAACTGTTTTTT.